These T cell receptor beta chains were read from a single sample in a study of blood T cells in healthy people across ages. Each CDR3 protein is one row after TCRdb ran MiXCR on the 5' RACE reads. Altogether 1,500,000 or so distinct CDR3 sequences are present, around 59% being singletons, with the ten largest covering more than 6%. Sequencing input: blood. Source of these receptors: a man aged 18 to 29 in good health. Both conserved end residues are part of each CDR3. The D gene is left open where the match is weak. Where a row states a size, it is once, few, many or the class of an expanded clone; other rows omit it.

D: .; size: .; V: TRBV7-9; J: TRBJ2-7; CDR3: CASSPLDRHEQYF; DNA: TGTGCCAGCAGCCCGTTGGACAGACACGAGCAGTACTTC
D: .; size: .; V: TRBV6-1; J: TRBJ2-5; CDR3: CASNWSDSQETQYF; DNA: TGTGCCAGCAACTGGTCGGACAGCCAAGAGACCCAGTACTTC
D: TRBD2; size: .; V: TRBV12-5; J: TRBJ2-3; CDR3: CASGTGTSGNTDTQYF; DNA: TGTGCTAGTGGGACCGGGACTAGCGGTAACACAGATACGCAGTATTTT
D: TRBD1; size: .; V: TRBV10-3; J: TRBJ1-2; CDR3: CAISQLKTGGNCGYTF; DNA: TGTGCCATCAGCCAGCTCAAGACAGGGGGAAACTGTGGCTACACCTTC
D: TRBD2; size: few; V: TRBV7-2; J: TRBJ2-7; CDR3: CASSQGLGPYEQYF; DNA: TGTGCCAGCAGCCAAGGACTAGGACCCTACGAGCAGTACTTC
D: TRBD1; size: .; V: TRBV13; J: TRBJ1-2; CDR3: CASSLEGGQGALGYTF; DNA: TGTGCCAGCAGCTTAGAAGGTGGACAGGGGGCGCTTGGCTACACCTTC
D: TRBD2; size: .; V: TRBV14; J: TRBJ2-7; CDR3: CASSQELGGAGYF; DNA: TGTGCCAGCAGCCAAGAACTCGGGGGGGCCGGGTACTTC
D: .; size: .; V: TRBV6-6; J: TRBJ1-4; CDR3: CASSLLGGQLFF; DNA: TGTGCCAGCAGCTTACTGGGGGGTCAACTGTTTTTT
D: .; size: .; V: TRBV7-9; J: TRBJ2-3; CDR3: CASSSPRGADTQYF; DNA: TGTGCCAGCAGCTCCCCGCGGGGAGCCGATACGCAGTATTTT
D: .; size: few; V: TRBV9; J: TRBJ1-2; CDR3: CASSVGGGTYGYTF; DNA: TGTGCCAGCAGCGTAGGTGGGGGAACCTATGGCTACACCTTC
D: .; size: few; V: TRBV6-5; J: TRBJ2-7; CDR3: CASSYSLWGNYEQYF; DNA: TGTGCCAGCAGTTACTCGCTTTGGGGGAACTACGAGCAGTACTTC
D: .; size: .; V: TRBV10-3; J: TRBJ1-6; CDR3: CAISEPGTSSPLHF; DNA: TGTGCCATCAGTGAGCCGGGGACGAGTTCACCCCTCCACTTT
D: .; size: .; V: TRBV2; J: TRBJ2-5; CDR3: CAISQTQYF; DNA: TGTGCCATCAGTCAGACCCAGTACTTC
D: .; size: .; V: TRBV12-3/TRBV12-4; J: TRBJ2-4; CDR3: CASGFPGENIQYF; DNA: TGTGCCAGCGGCTTTCCGGGCGAAAACATTCAGTACTTC
D: .; size: .; V: TRBV10-3; J: TRBJ2-5; CDR3: CAISESSLGETQYF; DNA: TGTGCCATCAGTGAGAGCAGTTTGGGAGAGACCCAGTACTTC
D: .; size: once; V: TRBV2; J: TRBJ1-1; CDR3: CASSEGFNTEAFF; DNA: TGTGCCAGCAGTGAGGGATTCAACACTGAAGCTTTCTTT
D: .; size: .; V: TRBV7-2; J: TRBJ2-4; CDR3: CASSSTRKQYF; DNA: TGTGCCAGCAGCTCCACCAGAAAGCAGTACTTC
D: .; size: .; V: TRBV21-1; J: TRBJ2-1; CDR3: CASLFSGSRRGGDEQFF; DNA: TGTGCCAGCTTATTTAGCGGGAGTAGGAGGGGAGGCGATGAGCAGTTCTTC
D: TRBD1; size: few; V: TRBV10-3; J: TRBJ1-4; CDR3: CAIRGQVNEKLFF; DNA: TGTGCCATCAGAGGACAGGTTAATGAAAAACTGTTTTTT
D: TRBD2; size: few; V: TRBV5-4; J: TRBJ2-3; CDR3: CASSYMRGGQDTQYF; DNA: TGTGCCAGCAGTTATATGCGGGGGGGACAAGATACGCAGTATTTT
D: .; size: .; V: TRBV29-1; J: TRBJ2-6; CDR3: CSVVAGSGANVLTF; DNA: TGCAGCGTTGTAGCTGGATCTGGGGCCAACGTCCTGACTTTC
D: .; size: few; V: TRBV4-3; J: TRBJ2-7; CDR3: CASSERAREGHEQYF; DNA: TGCGCCAGCAGCGAAAGAGCCAGGGAAGGCCACGAGCAGTACTTC
D: .; size: .; V: TRBV7-8; J: TRBJ2-7; CDR3: CASTELRGISSYEQYF; DNA: TGTGCCAGCACAGAACTTAGGGGCATATCCTCCTACGAGCAGTACTTC
D: TRBD1; size: once; V: TRBV20-1; J: TRBJ1-5; CDR3: CSASRAGGNQPQHF; DNA: TGCAGTGCTAGTCGGGCAGGGGGGAATCAGCCCCAGCATTTT
D: .; size: .; V: TRBV5-1; J: TRBJ2-1; CDR3: CASSSRPTSHPNYNEQFF; DNA: TGCGCCAGCAGCTCCCGGCCTACTAGCCACCCCAACTACAATGAGCAGTTCTTC
D: .; size: .; V: TRBV7-2; J: TRBJ2-5; CDR3: CASSLFGGAQETQYF; DNA: TGTGCCAGCAGCTTATTTGGCGGGGCGCAAGAGACCCAGTACTTC
D: .; size: .; V: TRBV5-1; J: TRBJ2-7; CDR3: CASSVAGQLYEQYF; DNA: TGCGCCAGCAGCGTGGCAGGACAGCTCTACGAGCAGTACTTC
D: .; size: .; V: TRBV4-3; J: TRBJ1-5; CDR3: CASSQGQEVYSNQPQHF; DNA: TGCGCCAGCAGCCAAGGACAGGAGGTTTATAGCAATCAGCCCCAGCATTTT
D: .; size: once; V: TRBV21-1; J: TRBJ2-3; CDR3: CASSKDRILDTDTQYF; DNA: TGTGCCAGCAGCAAAGATAGGATTCTAGACACAGATACGCAGTATTTT
D: TRBD1; size: few; V: TRBV5-1; J: TRBJ2-7; CDR3: CASSVQTGTGPYEQYF; DNA: TGCGCCAGCAGCGTGCAAACCGGGACAGGTCCTTACGAGCAGTACTTC
D: TRBD1; size: .; V: TRBV4-3; J: TRBJ2-7; CDR3: CACSQAQGVYEQYF; DNA: TGCGCCTGCAGCCAGGCCCAGGGGGTTTACGAGCAGTACTTC
D: TRBD1; size: once; V: TRBV10-3; J: TRBJ2-5; CDR3: CAIRPGTDQETQYF; DNA: TGTGCCATCAGACCGGGGACAGACCAAGAGACCCAGTACTTC
D: TRBD2; size: once; V: TRBV7-2; J: TRBJ2-2; CDR3: CASSPTGTSPTGELFF; DNA: TGTGCCAGCAGCCCGACCGGGACTAGCCCTACCGGGGAGCTGTTTTTT
D: .; size: .; V: TRBV6-1; J: TRBJ1-2; CDR3: CASSEVWVLNYGYTF; DNA: TGTGCCAGCAGTGAAGTATGGGTGCTCAACTATGGCTACACCTTC
D: .; size: .; V: TRBV7-6; J: TRBJ2-7; CDR3: CASSISSYEQYF; DNA: TGTGCCAGCAGCATTAGCTCCTACGAGCAGTACTTC
D: .; size: .; V: TRBV20-1; J: TRBJ2-2; CDR3: CSARRSGELFF; DNA: TGCAGTGCACGGCGATCCGGGGAGCTGTTTTTT
D: .; size: .; V: TRBV27; J: TRBJ1-1; CDR3: CASSATVMNTEAFF; DNA: TGTGCCAGCAGTGCGACAGTTATGAACACTGAAGCTTTCTTT
D: .; size: .; V: TRBV24-1; J: TRBJ2-5; CDR3: CATSDRGDSFWKETQYF; DNA: TGTGCCACCAGTGATCGCGGGGACAGTTTTTGGAAAGAGACCCAGTACTTC
D: TRBD2; size: .; V: TRBV4-1; J: TRBJ2-1; CDR3: CASSPRTSGGPPKFF; DNA: TGCGCCAGCAGCCCCCGGACTAGCGGGGGCCCACCGAAGTTCTTC
D: .; size: .; V: TRBV20-1; J: TRBJ2-1; CDR3: CSARDQVGGEKFF; DNA: TGCAGTGCTAGAGACCAGGTGGGCGGAGAGAAGTTCTTC
D: TRBD1; size: .; V: TRBV29-1; J: TRBJ2-7; CDR3: CSGGTGSSYEQYF; DNA: TGCAGCGGTGGGACAGGGAGCTCCTACGAGCAGTACTTC
D: TRBD2; size: once; V: TRBV20-1; J: TRBJ2-5; CDR3: CSAVVGGETQYF; DNA: TGCAGTGCAGTTGTGGGGGGGGAGACCCAGTACTTC
D: .; size: few; V: TRBV20-1; J: TRBJ2-7; CDR3: CSAREERGSYEQYF; DNA: TGCAGTGCTAGAGAAGAAAGGGGATCCTACGAGCAGTACTTC
D: .; size: .; V: TRBV6-1; J: TRBJ1-2; CDR3: CASRESGGIGYTF; DNA: TGTGCCAGCAGGGAATCGGGGGGCATAGGCTACACCTTC
D: .; size: few; V: TRBV4-1; J: TRBJ2-7; CDR3: CASSRLSGSPYEQYF; DNA: TGCGCCAGCAGCCGCCTTTCCGGATCCCCCTACGAGCAGTACTTC
D: .; size: .; V: TRBV4-3; J: TRBJ2-4; CDR3: CASSQDVGGFLAKNIQYF; DNA: TGCGCCAGCAGCCAAGACGTAGGGGGATTCTTAGCCAAAAACATTCAGTACTTC
D: .; size: few; V: TRBV4-1; J: TRBJ2-7; CDR3: CASSQGQDRSYEQYF; DNA: TGCGCCAGCAGCCAAGGACAGGATCGCTCCTACGAGCAGTACTTC
D: TRBD1; size: .; V: TRBV7-2; J: TRBJ1-5; CDR3: CASRTTGDFQPQHF; DNA: TGTGCCAGCAGGACGACAGGGGATTTTCAGCCCCAGCATTTT
D: TRBD1; size: few; V: TRBV6-5; J: TRBJ2-7; CDR3: CASSSIRDRVSYEQYF; DNA: TGTGCCAGCAGTTCAATCCGGGACAGGGTTTCCTACGAGCAGTACTTC
D: TRBD2; size: .; V: TRBV6-5; J: TRBJ2-1; CDR3: CASSYGDLREWDNEQFF; DNA: TGTGCCAGCAGTTACGGAGACTTGCGGGAGTGGGACAATGAGCAGTTCTTC
D: .; size: .; V: TRBV28; J: TRBJ1-4; CDR3: CASSLVGEGTNERLFF; DNA: TGTGCCAGCAGTTTGGTAGGAGAGGGGACTAATGAAAGACTGTTTTTT
D: .; size: .; V: TRBV20-1; J: TRBJ2-3; CDR3: CSALERADTQYF; DNA: TGCAGTGCTTTGGAAAGAGCAGATACGCAGTATTTT